Following are 14 T cell receptor beta chains from one sample sequenced in a study of T cell responses to AZD1222 COVID-19 vaccine (dated by TCRdb to the early 2020s). The sample's time point label is to be understood as: baseline before first vaccination. The treatment or condition label here, explained by the study, means: meningococcal conjugate vaccine given as trial control. The method was the immunoSEQ multiplex PCR assay. TCRdb limited this immuneACCESS table to in-frame rearrangements with V and J called. A share of clones is missing; checked studies link under half to unresolved V genes, and the rest is unexplained. Here the sample has some 72,000 clones; roughly nine tenths occur a single time. Around 7.1% of the sample is taken by the ten largest. Sequences were derived from peripheral blood, sampled on day 0 of MenACWY control vaccination. These receptor sequences come from an adult in good health.

The chain has TRBV2 and TRBJ1-2; D is possibly TRBD1 (5 bases). V was shortened by 7 bases and J by 4 bases, with 13 bases between the two germline ends. The CDR3 is made up of 13 amino acids. The germline CDR1 and CDR2 sequences are SNHLY and FYNNEI. Here the CDR3 reads CASIGGAAYGYTF. The CDR3 nucleotides read TGTGCCAGCATTGGAGGGGCGGCCTATGGCTACACCTTC.

V usage is TRBV4-3 and J usage is TRBJ2-3; a weak D match, TRBD2 (6 bases). Trimming took off 1 base at V and 5 bases at J, with 10 bases between the two ends. Germline V gene sequence: CDR1 LGHNA, CDR2 YSLEER. The CDR3 has 14 amino acids. This chain's CDR3 is CASSQGTTGDTQYF. CDR3 DNA: TGCGCCAGCAGCCAAGGGACTACTGGAGATACGCAGTATTTT.

The chain uses TRBV5-6 and TRBJ1-6; D not resolved. Germline V gene lookup returns CDR1 SGHDT and CDR2 YYEEEE. Deletions cut 0 bases from V and 7 bases from J, with 11 bases between. The CDR3 runs 15 residues. CDR3 protein: CASSLGAGPNSPLHF. The CDR3 DNA is TGTGCCAGCAGCTTGGGGGCAGGACCCAATTCACCCCTCCACTTT.

This clone was seen more than once but under ten times. The chain carries TRBV20-1 and TRBJ1-5; TRBD1 might be the D (5 bases). Germline CDR1 is DFQATT and CDR2 is SNEGSKA (reference sequence). The CDR3 loop spans 14 amino acids. Trimming removed 3 bases from V and 1 base from J, with 10 bases in between. The CDR3 is CSASGRASNQPQHF. CDR3 nucleotide sequence: TGCAGTGCTAGTGGCAGGGCGAGCAATCAGCCCCAGCATTTT.

This rearrangement joins TRBV7-2 to TRBJ2-3; 9 positions match TRBD1. The CDR3 spans 14 residues. Germline CDR1 reads SGHTA; CDR2 reads FQGNSA. The junction had 3 bases not matched to a gene; V was cut back by 7 bases and J by 1 base. Written as DNA, the CDR3 is TGTGCCAGCATCCGGACAGGGGGCACAGATACGCAGTATTTT. This codes for CASIRTGGTDTQYF.

V and J are TRBV5-1 and TRBJ1-4; tentatively, D is TRBD1 (6 bases). Deletions cut 0 bases from V and 3 bases from J, with 9 bases between. The CDR3 length is 15 residues. Germline V gene sequence: CDR1 SGHRS, CDR2 YFSETQ. CDR3 nucleotides: TGCGCCAGCAGCTTGGGGGACACCGCTAATGAAAAACTGTTTTTT. This encodes CASSLGDTANEKLFF.

V and J are TRBV12-2 and TRBJ1-5. TRBV12-2 is a known pseudogene. CDR3 length: 15 amino acids. CDR3 region: CASRVHLDSNQPQHF. For the CDR3, the DNA is TGTGCAAGTCGCGTACATTTGGATAGCAATCAGCCCCAGCATTTT.

The chain carries TRBV11-2 and TRBJ2-7, with 7 bases aligning to TRBD1. The CDR3 spans 14 residues. The germline V gene encodes CDR1 SGHAT and CDR2 FQNNGV. With V trimmed by 5 bases and J by 3 bases, 7 bases remained unmatched. The CDR3 nucleotides are TGTGCCAGCAGCCAGAGACAGGGTGGCTACGAGCAGTACTTC. Residues: CASSQRQGGYEQYF.

This clone is a singleton in its sample. CDR3 bases: TGTGCCAGCAGCTTAAGGGGCCGTGCTGAAGCTTTCTTT. It specifies CASSLRGRAEAFF. The chain couples TRBV7-3 to TRBJ1-1; weak D call: TRBD1 (5 bases). The CDR3 has 13 residues. CDR1 and CDR2 from the germline V gene are SGHTA and FQGTGA. V lost 1 base to trimming and J lost 6 bases, with 9 bases between them.

The chain has TRBV7-6 and TRBJ1-4; D may be TRBD1 (6 bases). The CDR3 extends over 18 amino acids. Germline V gene data show CDR1 as SGHVS and CDR2 as FNYEAQ. V was shortened by 5 bases and J by 1 base, with 20 bases between the two germline ends. Here the CDR3 reads CASSGAKGLRGTNEKLFF. The CDR3 DNA reads TGTGCCAGCAGCGGGGCGAAGGGACTCAGGGGAACTAATGAAAAACTGTTTTTT.

J is TRBJ1-1 and V is TRBV5-1, with TRBD1 matching 7 bases. The CDR3 extends over 14 amino acids. V dropped 2 bases and J dropped 6; count of bases not matched to a gene: 7. The V gene's germline CDR1 is SGHRS and CDR2 YFSETQ. CDR3 coding DNA: TGCGCCAGCAGCTTAGGGGGCCCTAAGGCTGAAGCTTTCTTT. This codes for CASSLGGPKAEAFF. Filled out from reference TRBV5-1 and TRBJ1-1, the complete variable domain reads KAGVTQTPRYLIKTRGQQVTLSCSPISGHRSVSWYQQTPGQGLQFLFEYFSETQRNKGNFPGRFSGRQFSNSRSEMNVSTLELGDSALYLCASSLGGPKAEAFFGQGTRLTVV.

The chain uses TRBV6-6 and TRBJ1-5, with D possibly TRBD1 on 6 matching bases. The V gene lost 10 bases and the J gene lost 3 bases, with 22 bases spanning the gap. CDR1 MNHNY and CDR2 SVGAGI come from the germline V gene (reference sequence). This CDR3 region has 16 residues. CDR3 sequence reads: CATAAGQGTFNQPQHF. The CDR3 DNA reads TGTGCCACGGCCGCCGGTCAAGGGACATTCAATCAGCCCCAGCATTTT.

The DNA of the CDR3 is TGTGCCAGCCGAACTAGCGACTACTCCTACAATGAGCAGTTCTTC. Translated: CASRTSDYSYNEQFF. V is TRBV18 and J is TRBJ2-1, with 7 nucleotides matching TRBD2. V dropped 8 bases and J dropped 0; count of bases not matched to a gene: 7. This CDR3 contains 15 residues. Per the germline V gene, CDR1 is KGHSH and CDR2 is LQKENI. Together with reference TRBV18 and TRBJ2-1, the CDR3 gives the full variable domain: NAGVMQNPRHLVRRRGQEARLRCSPMKGHSHVYWYRQLPEEGLKFMVYLQKENIIDESGMPKERFSAEFPKEGPSILRIQQVVRGDSAAYFCASRTSDYSYNEQFFGPGTRLTVL.

V and J are TRBV15 and TRBJ1-5; D is unresolved. With 0 bases removed from V and 0 bases from J, the gap between germline ends came to 12 bases. The CDR3 length is 17 residues. Germline lookup yields CDR1 LNHNV and CDR2 YYDKDF (reference sequence). CDR3 amino acids: CATSRDSRRHSNQPQHF. In DNA form, the CDR3 reads TGTGCCACCAGCAGAGATAGCAGGAGACATAGCAATCAGCCCCAGCATTTT.